The rows below give T cell receptor beta chains drawn from one sample of a study of cytomegalovirus exposure and HLA in healthy donors. Assay used: immunoSEQ multiplex PCR; TCRdb lists only in-frame clones, some missing. The sample has under 300,000 clones, 80% to 95% seen once. Sequencing used PBMCs. The receptors were sampled from a girl aged 2-9 years in good health and CMV-seronegative. The CDR3 runs from the conserved cysteine through the conserved F or W. Each record gives: CDR3 DNA, CDR3 protein, J gene, V gene, clone size, D gene. The D gene is left open where the match is weak. Where a row states a size, it is once, few, many or the class of an expanded clone; other rows omit it.

CDR3nt: TGTGCCAGCAGACTTTATTCTACCGGGACAAGAAATTCACCCCTCCACTTT
CDR3aa: CASRLYSTGTRNSPLHF
j_gene: TRBJ1-6
v_gene: TRBV2
abundance: -
d_gene: -

CDR3nt: TGTGCCAGCAGTGTTGGGGGGGGGAGCTCACCCCTCCACTTT
CDR3aa: CASSVGGGSSPLHF
j_gene: TRBJ1-6
v_gene: TRBV28
abundance: -
d_gene: -

CDR3nt: TGTGCCAGCAGCGCACAAACAATTAGGGACAGTAACACCGGGGAGCTGTTTTTT
CDR3aa: CASSAQTIRDSNTGELFF
j_gene: TRBJ2-2
v_gene: TRBV9
abundance: -
d_gene: TRBD1

CDR3nt: TGTGCCAGCAGTGTAGTTGGGGCGGGAGACGGTGTCTTC
CDR3aa: CASSVVGAGDGVF
j_gene: TRBJ2-1
v_gene: TRBV6-1
abundance: -
d_gene: TRBD2

CDR3nt: TGTGCCAGCAGCGTACAGGTTTCGACTGAAGCTTTCTTT
CDR3aa: CASSVQVSTEAFF
j_gene: TRBJ1-1
v_gene: TRBV7-2
abundance: -
d_gene: -

CDR3nt: TGTGCCTGGAGTTTCCAACAAGAGACCCAGTACTTC
CDR3aa: CAWSFQQETQYF
j_gene: TRBJ2-5
v_gene: TRBV30
abundance: -
d_gene: -

CDR3nt: TGTGCCTGGAGGGGGACAGGGGGAGAGTTTTTTCCCGTTCGTAATTCACCCCTCCACTTT
CDR3aa: CAWRGTGGEFFPVRNSPLHF
j_gene: TRBJ1-6
v_gene: TRBV30
abundance: -
d_gene: TRBD1

CDR3nt: TGTTCCAGCAGCTTAGTTTGGGGGGACAGGGGTGACTATGGCTACACCTTC
CDR3aa: CSSSLVWGDRGDYGYTF
j_gene: TRBJ1-2
v_gene: TRBV7-9
abundance: -
d_gene: TRBD1

CDR3nt: TGTGCCTGGAGTGAAGGTAGCGGGGGTTCACCCCTCCACTTT
CDR3aa: CAWSEGSGGSPLHF
j_gene: TRBJ1-6
v_gene: TRBV30
abundance: -
d_gene: -

CDR3nt: TGTGCCAGAAGCAACGGGCTCCGAAGGATGGCGGGGGGCGATAACACCGGGGAGCTGTTTTTT
CDR3aa: CARSNGLRRMAGGDNTGELFF
j_gene: TRBJ2-2
v_gene: TRBV5-3
abundance: -
d_gene: TRBD2

CDR3nt: TGTGCCAGTAGTATAGGCACTCTTCTCACCGGGGAGCTGTTTTTT
CDR3aa: CASSIGTLLTGELFF
j_gene: TRBJ2-2
v_gene: TRBV19
abundance: -
d_gene: -

CDR3nt: TGTGCCAGCAGAGACCGACAGGGACAAGAGACCCAGTACTTC
CDR3aa: CASRDRQGQETQYF
j_gene: TRBJ2-5
v_gene: TRBV2
abundance: -
d_gene: TRBD1

CDR3nt: TGTGCCACCAGCAGCTATGAAAAACTGTTTTTT
CDR3aa: CATSSYEKLFF
j_gene: TRBJ1-4
v_gene: TRBV15
abundance: once
d_gene: -

CDR3nt: TGTGCCAGCAGCCTACAGGGGGCTGGGGCCAACGTCCTGACTTTC
CDR3aa: CASSLQGAGANVLTF
j_gene: TRBJ2-6
v_gene: TRBV7-6
abundance: -
d_gene: TRBD1

CDR3nt: TGTGCCAGCAGCCAAGTAGGGGATGCCTCCTCTGGGGCCAACGTCCTGACTTTC
CDR3aa: CASSQVGDASSGANVLTF
j_gene: TRBJ2-6
v_gene: TRBV4-2
abundance: -
d_gene: -

CDR3nt: TGTGCCAGCAGCATTGACAGGGCGGACGAAAAACTGTTTTTT
CDR3aa: CASSIDRADEKLFF
j_gene: TRBJ1-4
v_gene: TRBV7-9
abundance: -
d_gene: TRBD1

CDR3nt: TGTGCCAGCAGTTATCGGGACTACACAGATACGCAGTATTTT
CDR3aa: CASSYRDYTDTQYF
j_gene: TRBJ2-3
v_gene: TRBV6-5
abundance: -
d_gene: TRBD2

CDR3nt: TGTGCCACCGGGGACAGCTCCACCGGGGAGCTGTTTTTT
CDR3aa: CATGDSSTGELFF
j_gene: TRBJ2-2
v_gene: TRBV10-3
abundance: -
d_gene: TRBD1

CDR3nt: TGTGCCAGTAGTACCCCTATGACGGGACAGGGGAACCAGCCCCAGCATTTT
CDR3aa: CASSTPMTGQGNQPQHF
j_gene: TRBJ1-5
v_gene: TRBV19
abundance: -
d_gene: TRBD1

CDR3nt: TGTGCCAGCAGTCCCGGCGGGCCCTACGAGCAGTACTTC
CDR3aa: CASSPGGPYEQYF
j_gene: TRBJ2-7
v_gene: TRBV28
abundance: -
d_gene: -

CDR3nt: TGTGCCAGCAGTGTCCGTAAATCAGGGGGAGTAAGGCAAGTTGAAAAACTGTTTTTT
CDR3aa: CASSVRKSGGVRQVEKLFF
j_gene: TRBJ1-4
v_gene: TRBV2
abundance: few
d_gene: TRBD1

CDR3nt: TGTGCCATCAGTGAGTTATCGCAGTACATACCTAATTCACCCCTCCACTTT
CDR3aa: CAISELSQYIPNSPLHF
j_gene: TRBJ1-6
v_gene: TRBV10-3
abundance: once
d_gene: -

CDR3nt: TGTGCCAGCAGCTCGGGTCCTCCCAACACTGAAGCTTTCTTT
CDR3aa: CASSSGPPNTEAFF
j_gene: TRBJ1-1
v_gene: TRBV11-2
abundance: -
d_gene: -